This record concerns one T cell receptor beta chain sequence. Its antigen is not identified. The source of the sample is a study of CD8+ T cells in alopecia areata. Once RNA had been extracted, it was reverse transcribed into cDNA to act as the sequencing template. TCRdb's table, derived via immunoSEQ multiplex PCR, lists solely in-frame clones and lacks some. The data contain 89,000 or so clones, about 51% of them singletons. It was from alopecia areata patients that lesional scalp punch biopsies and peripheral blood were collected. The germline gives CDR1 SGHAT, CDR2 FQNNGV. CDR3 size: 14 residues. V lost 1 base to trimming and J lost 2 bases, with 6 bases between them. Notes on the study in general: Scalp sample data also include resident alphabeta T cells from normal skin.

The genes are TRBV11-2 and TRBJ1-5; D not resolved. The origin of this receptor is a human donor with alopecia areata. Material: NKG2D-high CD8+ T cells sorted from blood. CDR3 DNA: TGTGCCAGCAGCTTAGGATGGGGCAATCAGCCCCAGCATTTT. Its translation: CASSLGWGNQPQHF.